Below, 14 T cell receptor beta chains from the same sample are listed, as sequenced in a study of tumor-infiltrating lymphocytes in primary liver carcinoma. Both blood RNA, taken from unsorted whole blood, and germline DNA were extracted. From around 0.5 ug total RNA, TCR beta cDNA was generated with a primer in the constant region. It was through three nested multiplex PCR rounds of slightly modified ARM-PCR that TCR beta libraries arose. In the first two PCR rounds, TRBV1-TRBV30 forward primers were paired with a C-beta reverse primer, and each round lasted around 10 cycles. TCRdb re-called the multiplex PCR reads with MiXCR, one entry per CDR3 protein. Of about 350,000 distinct CDR3 sequences listed, about 65% were seen once; the top ten hold 5.5% to 8%. Sample: peripheral blood. The receptors stem from a man aged 35-49 years with primary liver carcinoma and hepatitis B virus infection.

To note about this clonotype: This may stem from a read error, because a much larger clone lies one nucleotide away. V is TRBV6-1 and J is TRBJ2-1, with TRBD2 identical over 13 bases. Germline trimming cut 5 bases from V and 5 bases from J; bases unmatched to any gene: 12. The CDR3 is made up of 18 amino acids. The germline CDR1 and CDR2 sequences are MNHNS and SASEGT. CDR3 loop: CASSRGLAGKGAHNEQFF. The CDR3 DNA reads as TGTGCCAGCAGTAGGGGACTAGCGGGAAAGGGAGCTCACAATGAGCAGTTCTTC.

With respect to this clonotype: A much larger clone lies one base from this, so it may be a read error. This chain links TRBV12-3 or TRBV12-4 with TRBJ2-1, with 7 positions matching TRBD1. The CDR3 extends over 11 amino acids. The CDR3 here is CPSSSYPGQHF. CDR3 coding DNA: TGTCCCAGCAGTTCCTATCCGGGACAGCACTTC.

Regarding this clonotype: Germline and junction disagree at one end, which may indicate a read error. CDR3 DNA sequence: TGTGCCAGCAGCCCACATGAGAACAGTGAAGCTTTCTTT. This gives the protein CASSPHENSEAFF. The chain combines TRBV11-2 with TRBJ1-1; no firm D call. Germline-derived CDR1 and CDR2 are SGHAT and FQNNGV. The CDR3 contains 13 residues.

Turning to this clonotype: Because it lacks the conserved phenylalanine or tryptophan at the end, this CDR3 is likely a read error. V usage is TRBV24-1 and J usage is TRBJ2-3; D is ambiguous. Germline values: CDR1 KGHDR, CDR2 SFDVKD. This CDR3 contains 13 residues. Trimming removed 5 bases from V and 2 bases from J, with 7 bases in between. The CDR3 nucleotides read TGTGCCACCAGTGTAAGTAACACAGATACGCAGTATTCT. This codes for CATSVSNTDTQYS.

A few counts support this clonotype. The chain couples TRBV19 to TRBJ2-1; 7 bases map to TRBD1. There are 17 residues in the CDR3. Germline CDR1 is LNHDA and CDR2 is SQIVND (reference sequence). The V segment lost 6 bases and the J segment 0 bases; nucleotides outside the gene matches: 11. The CDR3 is CASRSEVDRDSYNEQFF. In nucleotides, the CDR3 is TGTGCCAGTAGGTCTGAGGTTGACAGGGACTCCTACAATGAGCAGTTCTTC.

To note about this clonotype: A junction boundary mismatches the germline segment, possibly from a read error. This chain links TRBV11-1 with TRBJ2-2, with D tentatively TRBD2 (5 bases). Germline loops: CDR1 SGHAT, CDR2 FQDESV (reference sequence). The CDR3 contains 13 residues. CDR3 in DNA: TGTGCCAGCAGCTACGAGAACACCGGGGAGCTGCTTTTT. It specifies CASSYENTGELLF.

About this clonotype: A read error is possible here, since a much larger clone lies one base away. The chain combines TRBV5-5 with TRBJ2-7, with TRBD2 matching over 10 bases. Germline CDR1 and CDR2: SGHKS and YYEKEE (reference sequence). This CDR3 contains 15 residues. The CDR3 here is CTSREREGHSYEQYF. The CDR3 DNA reads TGTACCAGCAGGGAGCGGGAGGGCCATTCCTACGAGCAGTACTTC. The full variable domain, rest sourced from reference TRBV5-5 and TRBJ2-7, is DAGVTQSPTHLIKTRGQQVTLRCSPISGHKSVSWYQQVLGQGPQFIFQYYEKEERGRGNFPDRFSARQFPNYSSELNVNALLLGDSALYLCTSREREGHSYEQYFGPGTRLTVT.

This clonotype showed up many times. The J gene is TRBJ1-2, the V gene TRBV28; 7 nucleotides match TRBD1. The germline CDR1 and CDR2 sequences are MDHEN and SYDVKM. The V segment lost 6 bases and the J segment 3 bases; nucleotides outside the gene matches: 13. The CDR3 covers 16 residues. The CDR3 is CASRSTPDRDYYGYTF. The CDR3 coding sequence is TGTGCCAGCAGATCCACTCCTGACAGGGACTACTATGGCTACACCTTC.

As concerns this clonotype: Sequence at one end of the junction differs from germline and may be a read error. V usage is TRBV4-2 and J usage is TRBJ1-2; TRBD1 might be the D (5 bases). CDR1 is LGHNA, CDR2 YNFKEQ, per germline. This CDR3 has 15 residues. The CDR3 DNA follows: TGTGTCAGCAGCCAGGGACGCCAAGCTAACTACGGCTACACCTTC. Protein sequence: CVSSQGRQANYGYTF.

The chain employs TRBV6-5 and TRBJ2-4; D perhaps matches TRBD1 (6 bases). Germline CDR1 MNHEY, CDR2 SVGAGI. The CDR3 covers 15 residues. The CDR3 sequence: CTNSEQGLAKNIQYF. CDR3 in DNA: TGTACCAACAGTGAACAGGGCCTAGCCAAAAACATTCAGTACTTC.

CDR3 sequence: CASGKDRGWYEQYF. The CDR3 DNA sequence: TGCGCCAGCGGCAAGGACAGGGGCTGGTACGAGCAGTACTTC. The gene calls are TRBV4-1 and TRBJ2-7, with 9 bases matching TRBD1. J gave up 4 bases and V 8 bases, and 9 bases lay outside the gene matches. CDR1 and CDR2 (germline): MGHRA, YSYEKL. The CDR3 loop spans 14 amino acids.

The chain carries TRBV5-1 and TRBJ2-1, with TRBD1 identical over 7 bases. The CDR3 totals 14 residues. The V and J ends lost 0 bases and 7 bases, in that order; junction bases with no gene match: 4. Germline CDR1 reads SGHRS; CDR2 reads YFSETQ. The CDR3 protein is CASSLVQGKNEQFF. CDR3 nucleotide sequence: TGCGCCAGCAGCTTGGTACAGGGGAAGAATGAGCAGTTCTTC.

This sequence joins TRBV18 and TRBJ2-7; 10 nucleotides align to TRBD1. J lost 1 base, V lost 2 bases, and 2 bases had no gene match. Per the germline V gene, CDR1 is KGHSH and CDR2 is LQKENI. The CDR3 runs 15 residues. CDR3 region: CASSPRDRGSYEQYF. Written as DNA, the CDR3 is TGTGCCAGCTCACCAAGGGACAGGGGTTCCTACGAGCAGTACTTC.

For this clonotype: A much larger clone lies a single base off, so this may be a read error. J is TRBJ1-1 and V is TRBV6-6; D is possibly TRBD1 (6 bases). Trimming stripped 2 bases from V and 1 base from J, with 11 bases between. The CDR3 spans 15 residues. Looked up from germline, CDR1 is MNHNY and CDR2 is SVGAGI (reference sequence). This CDR3 reads CASSYKGDGNTEAFF. CDR3 bases: TGTGCCAGCAGTTACAAGGGGGACGGGAACACTGAAGCTTTCTTT.